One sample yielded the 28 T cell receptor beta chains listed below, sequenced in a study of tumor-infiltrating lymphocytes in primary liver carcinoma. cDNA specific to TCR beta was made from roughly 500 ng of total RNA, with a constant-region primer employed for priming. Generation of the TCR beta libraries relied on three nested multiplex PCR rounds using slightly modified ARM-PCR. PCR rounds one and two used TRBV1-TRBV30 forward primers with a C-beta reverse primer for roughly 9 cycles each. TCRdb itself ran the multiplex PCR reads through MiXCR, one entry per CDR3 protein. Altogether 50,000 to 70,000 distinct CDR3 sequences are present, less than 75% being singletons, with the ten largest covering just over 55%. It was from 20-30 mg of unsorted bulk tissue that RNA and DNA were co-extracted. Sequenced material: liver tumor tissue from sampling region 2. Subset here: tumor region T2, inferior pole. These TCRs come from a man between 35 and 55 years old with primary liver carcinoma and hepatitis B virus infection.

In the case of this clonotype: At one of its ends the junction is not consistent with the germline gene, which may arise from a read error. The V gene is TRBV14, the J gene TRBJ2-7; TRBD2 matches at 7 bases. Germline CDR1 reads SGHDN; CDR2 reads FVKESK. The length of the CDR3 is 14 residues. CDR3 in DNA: TGTGCCGGCAGCCAAGCGGGGTTCTCCTACGAGCAGTACTTC. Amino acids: CAGSQAGFSYEQYF.

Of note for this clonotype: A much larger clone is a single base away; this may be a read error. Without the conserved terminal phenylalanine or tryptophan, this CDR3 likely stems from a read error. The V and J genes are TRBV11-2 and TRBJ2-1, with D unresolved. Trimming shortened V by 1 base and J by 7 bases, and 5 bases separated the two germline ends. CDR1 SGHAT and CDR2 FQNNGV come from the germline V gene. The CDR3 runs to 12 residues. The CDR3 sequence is CASSLVGNEQFY. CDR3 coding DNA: TGTGCCAGCAGCTTAGTAGGGAATGAGCAGTTCTAC.

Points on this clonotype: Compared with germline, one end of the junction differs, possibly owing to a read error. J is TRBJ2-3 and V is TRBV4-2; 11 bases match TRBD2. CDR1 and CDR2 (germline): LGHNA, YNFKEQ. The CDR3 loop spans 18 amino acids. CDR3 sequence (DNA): TGTGCCAACAGCCAAGTTGCGCTACTAGCGGGAGCGACAGATGCGCAGTATTTT. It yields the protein CANSQVALLAGATDAQYF.

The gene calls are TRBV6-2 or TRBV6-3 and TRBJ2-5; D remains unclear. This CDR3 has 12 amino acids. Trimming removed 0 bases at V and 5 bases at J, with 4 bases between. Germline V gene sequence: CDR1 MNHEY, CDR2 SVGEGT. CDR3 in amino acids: CASSYSGETQYF. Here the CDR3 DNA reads TGTGCCAGCAGTTACTCGGGGGAGACCCAGTACTTC.

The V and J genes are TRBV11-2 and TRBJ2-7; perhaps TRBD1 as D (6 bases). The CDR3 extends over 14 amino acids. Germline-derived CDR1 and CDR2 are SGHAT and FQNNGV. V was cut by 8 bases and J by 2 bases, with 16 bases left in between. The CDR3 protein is CASGHRDIPYEQYV. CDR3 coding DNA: TGTGCCAGCGGCCACCGGGACATCCCCTACGAGCAGTACGTC.

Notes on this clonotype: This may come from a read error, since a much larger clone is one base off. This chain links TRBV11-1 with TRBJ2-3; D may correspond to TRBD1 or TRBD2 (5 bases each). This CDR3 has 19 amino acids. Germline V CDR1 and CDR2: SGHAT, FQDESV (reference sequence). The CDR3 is CDSSPGGSSVGARTDTQYF. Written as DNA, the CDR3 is TGTGACAGCAGCCCTGGGGGAAGCTCTGTTGGAGCCCGCACAGATACGCAGTATTTT.

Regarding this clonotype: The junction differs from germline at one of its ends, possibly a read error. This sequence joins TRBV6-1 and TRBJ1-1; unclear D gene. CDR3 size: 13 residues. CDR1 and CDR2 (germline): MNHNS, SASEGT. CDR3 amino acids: CAGSDIMNTEAFF. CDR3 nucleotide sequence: TGTGCCGGCAGTGACATTATGAACACTGAAGCTTTCTTT.

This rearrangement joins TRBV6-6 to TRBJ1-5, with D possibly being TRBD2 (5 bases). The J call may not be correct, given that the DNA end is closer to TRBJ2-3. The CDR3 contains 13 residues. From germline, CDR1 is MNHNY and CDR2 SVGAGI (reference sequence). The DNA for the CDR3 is TGTGGCGGCAGTTACCGGGGTTATCAGCCCCAGTATTTT. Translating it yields CGGSYRGYQPQYF.

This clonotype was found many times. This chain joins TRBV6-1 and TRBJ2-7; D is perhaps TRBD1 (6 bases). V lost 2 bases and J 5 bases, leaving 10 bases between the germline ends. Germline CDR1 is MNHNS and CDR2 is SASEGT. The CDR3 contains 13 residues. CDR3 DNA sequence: TGTGCCAGCAGTGAAAACAGGGAAAACGAGCAGTACTTC. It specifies CASSENRENEQYF.

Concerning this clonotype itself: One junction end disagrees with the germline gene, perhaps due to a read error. The CDR3 spells CAIRVGKNNEEFF. CDR3 in DNA: TGCGCCATCCGGGTAGGGAAAAACAATGAGGAGTTCTTC. V and J are TRBV5-1 and TRBJ2-1; D is ambiguous. The CDR3 totals 13 residues. CDR1 and CDR2 (germline): SGHRS, YFSETQ.

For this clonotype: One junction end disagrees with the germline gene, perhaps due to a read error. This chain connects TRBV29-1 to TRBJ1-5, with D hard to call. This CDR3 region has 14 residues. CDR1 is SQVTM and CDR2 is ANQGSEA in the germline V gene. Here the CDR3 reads CSVRAGGFNQSQHF. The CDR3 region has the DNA TGCAGCGTGAGAGCCGGAGGTTTCAATCAGTCCCAGCATTTT.

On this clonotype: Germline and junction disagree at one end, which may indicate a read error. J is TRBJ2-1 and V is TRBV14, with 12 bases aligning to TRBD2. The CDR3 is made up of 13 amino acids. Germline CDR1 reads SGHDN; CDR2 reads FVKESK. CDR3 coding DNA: TGTGCCAGCGGCCAACTAGCGGGAGGAGAGCAGTTCTTC. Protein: CASGQLAGGEQFF.

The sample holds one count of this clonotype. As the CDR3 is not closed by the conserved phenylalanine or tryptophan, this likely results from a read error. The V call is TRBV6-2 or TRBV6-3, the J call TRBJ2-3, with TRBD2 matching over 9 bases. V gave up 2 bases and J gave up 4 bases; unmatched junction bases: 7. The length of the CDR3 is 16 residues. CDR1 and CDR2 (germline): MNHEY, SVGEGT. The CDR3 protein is CASSYGLAGISDTQYL. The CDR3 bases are TGTGCCAGCAGTTACGGTCTAGCGGGAATCTCAGATACGCAGTATTTA.

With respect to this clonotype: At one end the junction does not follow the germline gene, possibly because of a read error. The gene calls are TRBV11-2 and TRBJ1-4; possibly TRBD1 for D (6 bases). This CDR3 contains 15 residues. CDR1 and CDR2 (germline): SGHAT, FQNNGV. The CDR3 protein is CASSKLGAGNVKLFF. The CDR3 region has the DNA TGCGCCAGCAGCAAGCTGGGGGCGGGAAATGTAAAACTGTTTTTT.

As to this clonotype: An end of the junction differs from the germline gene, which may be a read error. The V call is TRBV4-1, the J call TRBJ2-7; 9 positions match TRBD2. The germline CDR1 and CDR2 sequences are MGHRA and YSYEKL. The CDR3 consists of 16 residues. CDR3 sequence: CASSQSLAGPLNEQYF. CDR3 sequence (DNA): TGCGCCAGCAGCCAATCCCTAGCGGGGCCACTTAACGAACAGTACTTC.

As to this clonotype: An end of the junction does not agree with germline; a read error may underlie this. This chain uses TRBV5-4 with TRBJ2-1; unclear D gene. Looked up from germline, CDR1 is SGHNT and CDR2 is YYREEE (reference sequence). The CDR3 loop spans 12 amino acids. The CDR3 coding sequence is TGTGCCAGCATCGGCTCGGATAATGAGCAGATCTTC. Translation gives CASIGSDNEQIF. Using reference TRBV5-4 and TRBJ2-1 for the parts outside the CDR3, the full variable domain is ETGVTQSPTHLIKTRGQQVTLRCSSQSGHNTVSWYQQALGQGPQFIFQYYREEENGRGNFPPRFSGLQFPNYSSELNVNALELDDSALYLCASIGSDNEQIFGPGTRLTVL.

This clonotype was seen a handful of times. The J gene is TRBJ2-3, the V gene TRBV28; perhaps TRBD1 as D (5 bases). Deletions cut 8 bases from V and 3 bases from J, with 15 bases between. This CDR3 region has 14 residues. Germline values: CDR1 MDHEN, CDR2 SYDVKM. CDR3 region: CASSKTALTDTQYF. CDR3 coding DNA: TGTGCCAGCTCTAAGACAGCGCTGACAGATACGCAGTATTTT.

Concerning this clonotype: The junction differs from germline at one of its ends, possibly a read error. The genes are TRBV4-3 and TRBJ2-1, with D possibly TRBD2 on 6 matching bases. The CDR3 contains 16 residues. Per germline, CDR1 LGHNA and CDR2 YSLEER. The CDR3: CASSQGSRGDYNEQFF. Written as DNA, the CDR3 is TGCGCTAGCAGCCAAGGAAGCCGCGGGGATTACAATGAGCAGTTCTTC.

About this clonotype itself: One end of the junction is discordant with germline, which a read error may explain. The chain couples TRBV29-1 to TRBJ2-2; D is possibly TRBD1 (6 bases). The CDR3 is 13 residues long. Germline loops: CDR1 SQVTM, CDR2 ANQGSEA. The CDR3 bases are TGCAGCATTGAAGGGCAGGGGTCCGGGGAGCTGTTTTTT. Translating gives CSIEGQGSGELFF.

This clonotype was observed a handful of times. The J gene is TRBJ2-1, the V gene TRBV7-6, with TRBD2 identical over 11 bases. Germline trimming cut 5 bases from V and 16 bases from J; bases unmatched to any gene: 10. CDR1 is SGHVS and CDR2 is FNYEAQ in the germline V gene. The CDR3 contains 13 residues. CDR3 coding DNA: TGTGCCAGCAGCCCCTCCGTTAGCGGGAGGGCATTCTTC. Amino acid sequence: CASSPSVSGRAFF.

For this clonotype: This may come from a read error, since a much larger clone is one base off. CDR3 bases: TGTGCCAGCAGTTTTACAGGGGCCTCCTACAAGCAGTACTTC. As protein: CASSFTGASYKQYF. The V and J genes are TRBV28 and TRBJ2-7, with 7 bases aligning to TRBD1. The germline CDR1 and CDR2 sequences are MDHEN and SYDVKM. This CDR3 comprises 14 residues.

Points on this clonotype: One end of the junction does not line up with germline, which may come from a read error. The CDR3 protein is CAGSQTIALAGVTDTQYF. CDR3 nucleotides: TGCGCCGGCAGCCAGACCATTGCCCTAGCGGGGGTCACCGATACGCAGTACTTT. The chain combines TRBV4-1 with TRBJ2-3; 10 positions match TRBD2. The CDR3 runs to 18 residues. Germline V gene lookup returns CDR1 MGHRA and CDR2 YSYEKL.

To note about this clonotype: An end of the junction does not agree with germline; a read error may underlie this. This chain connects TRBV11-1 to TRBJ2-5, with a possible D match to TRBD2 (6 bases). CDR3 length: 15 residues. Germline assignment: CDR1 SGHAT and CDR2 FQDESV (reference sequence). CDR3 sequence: CPSSSPVLAGETQYF. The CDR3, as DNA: TGTCCCAGTAGCTCCCCGGTACTAGCCGGGGAGACCCAGTACTTC.

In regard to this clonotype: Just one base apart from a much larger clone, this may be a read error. CDR3 coding DNA: TGTGCCAACAGCTTAGCGGCCGGCGAGCAGTACTTC. Encoded protein: CANSLAAGEQYF. V usage is TRBV11-2 and J usage is TRBJ2-7, with D possibly matching TRBD2 (6 bases). The CDR3 is 12 residues long. Germline V gene lookup returns CDR1 SGHAT and CDR2 FQNNGV.

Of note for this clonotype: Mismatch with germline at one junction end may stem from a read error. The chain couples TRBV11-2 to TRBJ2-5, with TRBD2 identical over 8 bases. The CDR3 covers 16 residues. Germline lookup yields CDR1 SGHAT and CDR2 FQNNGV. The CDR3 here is CASSQTPGGGKEIRSF. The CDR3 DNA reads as TGTGCCAGCAGCCAAACTCCTGGCGGGGGGAAAGAGATTCGGTCCTTC.

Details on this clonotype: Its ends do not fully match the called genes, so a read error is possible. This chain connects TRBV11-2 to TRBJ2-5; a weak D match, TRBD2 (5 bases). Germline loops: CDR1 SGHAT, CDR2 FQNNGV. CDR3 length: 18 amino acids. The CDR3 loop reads CTSSLARLALRKKETQYF. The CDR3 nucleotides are TGTACCAGCAGCTTAGCTAGGCTAGCACTGAGAAAAAAAGAGACCCAGTACTTC. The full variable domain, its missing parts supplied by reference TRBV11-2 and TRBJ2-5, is EAGVAQSPRYKIIEKRQSVAFWCNPISGHATLYWYQQILGQGPKLLIQFQNNGVVDDSQLPKDRFSAERLKGVDSTLKIQPAKLEDSAVYLCTSSLARLALRKKETQYFGPGTRLLVL.

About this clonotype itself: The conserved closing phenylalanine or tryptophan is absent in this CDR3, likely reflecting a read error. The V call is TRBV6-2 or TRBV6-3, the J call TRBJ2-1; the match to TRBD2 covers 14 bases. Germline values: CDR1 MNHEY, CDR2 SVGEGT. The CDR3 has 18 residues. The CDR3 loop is CASSYLPGTSGSWDEQFL. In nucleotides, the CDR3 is TGTGCCAGTAGTTACCTCCCCGGGACTAGCGGGAGTTGGGATGAGCAGTTCCTC.

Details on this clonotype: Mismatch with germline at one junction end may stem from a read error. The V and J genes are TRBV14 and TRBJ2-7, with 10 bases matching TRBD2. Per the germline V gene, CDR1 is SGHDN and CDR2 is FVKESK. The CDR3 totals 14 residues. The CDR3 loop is CAISQAGGGYEQYF. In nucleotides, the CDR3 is TGTGCCATCAGCCAAGCGGGGGGGGGCTACGAGCAGTATTTC.